This T cell receptor beta chain appears in the sequencing data of a study of cytomegalovirus exposure and HLA in healthy donors. Study-level results: The authors considered a cluster of highly shared sequence variants likely to be a sequencing artifact.

There are a few counts of this clone. Its antigen is undetermined. PCR involved 60 Vbeta and 13 Jbeta primers. TCRdb keeps only in-frame clones here, not all; method: immunoSEQ multiplex PCR. The sample comprises under 200,000 clones, around 83% of which are singletons, and 1.7% rests with the top ten. V gave up 0 bases and J gave up 5 bases, with 13 bases separating them. Germline-derived CDR1 and CDR2 are SEHNR and FQNEAQ (reference sequence). The CDR3 spans 15 residues. The rearrangement joins TRBV7-9 to TRBJ2-5; D is possibly TRBD2 (6 bases). Sample: PBMCs. The clonotype comes from a man between 40 and 49 years old in good health and CMV-seropositive. CDR3 sequence: CASSLALLAAETQYF. The CDR3 DNA is TGTGCCAGCAGCTTAGCGCTACTAGCCGCGGAGACCCAGTACTTC.